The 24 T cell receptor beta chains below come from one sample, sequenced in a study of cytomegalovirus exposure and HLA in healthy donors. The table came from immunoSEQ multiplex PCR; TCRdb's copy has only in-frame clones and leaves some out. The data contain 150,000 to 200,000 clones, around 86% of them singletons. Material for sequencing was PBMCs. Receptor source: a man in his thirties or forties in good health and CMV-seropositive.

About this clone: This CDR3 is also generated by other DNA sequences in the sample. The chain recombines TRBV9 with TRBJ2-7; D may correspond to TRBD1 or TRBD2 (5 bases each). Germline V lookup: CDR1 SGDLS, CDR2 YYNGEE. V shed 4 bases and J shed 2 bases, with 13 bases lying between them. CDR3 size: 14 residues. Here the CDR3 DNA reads TGTGCCAGCAGCCCTGGGACGGGGACCTACGAGCAGTACTTC. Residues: CASSPGTGTYEQYF.

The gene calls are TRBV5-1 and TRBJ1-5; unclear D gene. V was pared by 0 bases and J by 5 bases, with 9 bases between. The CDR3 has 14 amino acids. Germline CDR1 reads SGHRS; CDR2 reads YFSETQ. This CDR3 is CASSLGQADQPQHF. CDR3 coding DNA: TGCGCCAGCAGCTTGGGGCAGGCGGATCAGCCCCAGCATTTT. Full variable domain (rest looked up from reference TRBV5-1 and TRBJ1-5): KAGVTQTPRYLIKTRGQQVTLSCSPISGHRSVSWYQQTPGQGLQFLFEYFSETQRNKGNFPGRFSGRQFSNSRSEMNVSTLELGDSALYLCASSLGQADQPQHFGDGTRLSIL.

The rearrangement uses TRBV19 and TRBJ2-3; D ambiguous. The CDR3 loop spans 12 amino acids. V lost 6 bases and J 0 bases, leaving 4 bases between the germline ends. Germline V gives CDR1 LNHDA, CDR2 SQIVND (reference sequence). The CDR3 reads CASSTSTDTQYF. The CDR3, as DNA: TGTGCCAGTAGCACTAGCACAGATACGCAGTATTTT.

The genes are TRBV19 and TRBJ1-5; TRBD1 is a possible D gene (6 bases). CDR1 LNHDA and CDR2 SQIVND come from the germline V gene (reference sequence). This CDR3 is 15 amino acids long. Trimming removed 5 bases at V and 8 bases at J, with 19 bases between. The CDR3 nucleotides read TGTGCCAGTAGTTACCCGGACAGACCCCTTGAGCCCCAGCATTTT. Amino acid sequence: CASSYPDRPLEPQHF.

The CDR3 is CASVQGGGYTF. CDR3 nucleotides: TGTGCCAGTGTACAGGGAGGCGGCTACACCTTC. The chain has TRBV19 and TRBJ1-2, with TRBD1 as a possible D gene (6 bases). CDR3 length: 11 residues. With 8 bases removed from V and 8 bases from J, the gap between germline ends came to 12 bases. The germline CDR1 and CDR2 sequences are LNHDA and SQIVND (reference sequence).

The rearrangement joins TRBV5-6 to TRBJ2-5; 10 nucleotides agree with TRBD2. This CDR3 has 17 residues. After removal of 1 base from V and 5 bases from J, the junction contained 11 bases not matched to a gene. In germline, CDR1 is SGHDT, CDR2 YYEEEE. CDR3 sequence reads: CASSLSLAGAPGETQYF. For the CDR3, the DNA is TGTGCCAGCAGCTTGAGCCTAGCGGGGGCTCCAGGCGAGACCCAGTACTTC.

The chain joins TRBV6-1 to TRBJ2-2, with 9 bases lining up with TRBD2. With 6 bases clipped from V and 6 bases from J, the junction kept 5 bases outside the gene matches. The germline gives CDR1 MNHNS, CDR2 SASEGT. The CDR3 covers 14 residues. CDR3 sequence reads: CASRELAGAGELFF. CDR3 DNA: TGTGCCAGCAGGGAACTAGCGGGCGCCGGGGAGCTGTTTTTT.

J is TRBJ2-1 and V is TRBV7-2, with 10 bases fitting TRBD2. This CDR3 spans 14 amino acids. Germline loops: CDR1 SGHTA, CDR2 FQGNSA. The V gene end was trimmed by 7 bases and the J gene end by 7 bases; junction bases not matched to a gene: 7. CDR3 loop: CASKTSGDRNEQFF. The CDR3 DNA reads TGTGCCAGCAAAACTAGCGGGGACCGGAATGAGCAGTTCTTC.

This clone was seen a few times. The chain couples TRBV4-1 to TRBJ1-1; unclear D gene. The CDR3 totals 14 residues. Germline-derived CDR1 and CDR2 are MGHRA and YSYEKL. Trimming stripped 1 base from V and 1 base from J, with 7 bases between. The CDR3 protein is CASSQGTRNTEAFF. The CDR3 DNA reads TGCGCCAGCAGCCAAGGGACCCGGAACACTGAAGCTTTCTTT.

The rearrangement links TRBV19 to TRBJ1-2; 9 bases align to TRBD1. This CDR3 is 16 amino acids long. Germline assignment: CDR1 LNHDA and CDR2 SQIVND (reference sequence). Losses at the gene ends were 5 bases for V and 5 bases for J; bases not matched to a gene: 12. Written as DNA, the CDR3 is TGTGCCAGTAGTGCTCAGGAGGGACAGGGCCTGTATGGCTACACCTTC. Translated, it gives CASSAQEGQGLYGYTF.

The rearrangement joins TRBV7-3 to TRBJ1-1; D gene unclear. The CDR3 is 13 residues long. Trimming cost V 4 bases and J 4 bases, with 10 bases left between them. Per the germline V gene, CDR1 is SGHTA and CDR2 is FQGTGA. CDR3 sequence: CASSSDRGTEAFF. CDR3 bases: TGTGCCAGCAGCTCCGACCGGGGCACTGAAGCTTTCTTT.

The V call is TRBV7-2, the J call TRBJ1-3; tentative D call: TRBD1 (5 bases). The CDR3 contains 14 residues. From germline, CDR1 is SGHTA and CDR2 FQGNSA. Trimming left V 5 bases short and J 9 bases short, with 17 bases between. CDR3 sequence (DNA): TGTGCCAGCAGCGGGGGTGTTGGCTTAGGCACCATATATTTT. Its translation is CASSGGVGLGTIYF.

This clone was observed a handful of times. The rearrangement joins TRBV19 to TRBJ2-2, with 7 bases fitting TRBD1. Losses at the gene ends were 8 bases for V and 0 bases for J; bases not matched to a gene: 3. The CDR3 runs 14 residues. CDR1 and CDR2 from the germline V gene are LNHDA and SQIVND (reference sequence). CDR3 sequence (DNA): TGTGCCAGTCAACAGGGGTCGAACACCGGGGAGCTGTTTTTT. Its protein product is CASQQGSNTGELFF. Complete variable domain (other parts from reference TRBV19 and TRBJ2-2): DGGITQSPKYLFRKEGQNVTLSCEQNLNHDAMYWYRQDPGQGLRLIYYSQIVNDFQKGDIAEGYSVSREKKESFPLTVTSAQKNPTAFYLCASQQGSNTGELFFGEGSRLTVL.

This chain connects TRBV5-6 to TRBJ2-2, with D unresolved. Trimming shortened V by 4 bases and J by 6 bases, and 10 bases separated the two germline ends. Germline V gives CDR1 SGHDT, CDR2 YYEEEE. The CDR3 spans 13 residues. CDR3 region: CASSPAGPGELFF. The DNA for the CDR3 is TGTGCCAGCAGCCCGGCCGGGCCCGGGGAGCTGTTTTTT. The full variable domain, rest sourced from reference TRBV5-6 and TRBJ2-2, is DAGVTQSPTHLIKTRGQQVTLRCSPKSGHDTVSWYQQALGQGPQFIFQYYEEEERQRGNFPDRFSGHQFPNYSSELNVNALLLGDSALYLCASSPAGPGELFFGEGSRLTVL.

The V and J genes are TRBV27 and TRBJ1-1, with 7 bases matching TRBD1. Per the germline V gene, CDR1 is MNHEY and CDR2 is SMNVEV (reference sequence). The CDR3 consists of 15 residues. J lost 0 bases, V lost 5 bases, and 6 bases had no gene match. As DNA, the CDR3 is TGTGCCAGCAGTGCACAGGGGTCTTTGAACACTGAAGCTTTCTTT. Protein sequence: CASSAQGSLNTEAFF.

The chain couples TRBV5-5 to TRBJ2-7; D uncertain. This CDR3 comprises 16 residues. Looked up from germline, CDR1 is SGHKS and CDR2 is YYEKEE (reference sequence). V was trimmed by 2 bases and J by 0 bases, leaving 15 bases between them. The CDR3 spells CASSFSEPESSYEQYF. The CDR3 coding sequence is TGTGCCAGCAGCTTCAGCGAACCTGAGTCCTCCTACGAGCAGTACTTC.

The DNA of the CDR3 is TGCGCCAGCAGCTTGGGAGAAGACCCCCGTCTGCCCCAGTACTTC. Protein sequence: CASSLGEDPRLPQYF. The chain is built from TRBV5-1 and TRBJ2-5, with D hard to call. The CDR3 has 15 residues. Trimming left V 0 bases short and J 9 bases short, with 18 bases between. Germline loops: CDR1 SGHRS, CDR2 YFSETQ.

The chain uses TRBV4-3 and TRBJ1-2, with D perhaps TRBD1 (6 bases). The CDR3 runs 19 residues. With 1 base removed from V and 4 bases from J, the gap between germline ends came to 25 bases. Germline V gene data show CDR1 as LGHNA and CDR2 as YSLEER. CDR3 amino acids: CASSQGEIVGGGELYGYTF. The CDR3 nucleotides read TGCGCCAGCAGCCAAGGAGAAATCGTCGGAGGGGGGGAGCTCTATGGCTACACCTTC.

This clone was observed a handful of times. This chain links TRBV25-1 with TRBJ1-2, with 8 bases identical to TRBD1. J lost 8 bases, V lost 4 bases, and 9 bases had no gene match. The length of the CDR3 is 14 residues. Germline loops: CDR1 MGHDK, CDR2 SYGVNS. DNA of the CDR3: TGTGCCAGCAGTGTGCCAGGGGGCGCGAGCGGCTACACCTTC. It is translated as CASSVPGGASGYTF.

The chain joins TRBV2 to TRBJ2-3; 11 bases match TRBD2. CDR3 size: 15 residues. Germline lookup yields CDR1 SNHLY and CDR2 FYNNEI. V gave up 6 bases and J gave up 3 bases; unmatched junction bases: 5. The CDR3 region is CASSNLAGGTDTQYF. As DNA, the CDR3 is TGTGCCAGCAGCAATCTAGCGGGGGGAACAGATACGCAGTATTTT.

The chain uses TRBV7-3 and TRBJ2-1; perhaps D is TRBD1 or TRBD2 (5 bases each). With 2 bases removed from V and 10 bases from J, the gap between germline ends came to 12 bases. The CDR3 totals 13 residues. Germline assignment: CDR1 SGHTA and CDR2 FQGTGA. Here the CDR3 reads CASSLDGAQEQFF. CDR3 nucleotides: TGTGCCAGCAGCTTAGACGGGGCCCAGGAGCAGTTCTTC.

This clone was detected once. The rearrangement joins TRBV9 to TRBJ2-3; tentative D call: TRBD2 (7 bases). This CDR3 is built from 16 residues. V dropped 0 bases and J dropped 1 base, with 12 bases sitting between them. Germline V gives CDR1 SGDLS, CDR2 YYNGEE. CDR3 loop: CASSVVGGAGTDTQYF. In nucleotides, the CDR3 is TGTGCCAGCAGCGTAGTAGGGGGGGCAGGCACAGATACGCAGTATTTT. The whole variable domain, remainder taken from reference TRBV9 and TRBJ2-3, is DSGVTQTPKHLITATGQRVTLRCSPRSGDLSVYWYQQSLDQGLQFLIQYYNGEERAKGNILERFSAQQFPDLHSELNLSSLELGDSALYFCASSVVGGAGTDTQYFGPGTRLTVL.

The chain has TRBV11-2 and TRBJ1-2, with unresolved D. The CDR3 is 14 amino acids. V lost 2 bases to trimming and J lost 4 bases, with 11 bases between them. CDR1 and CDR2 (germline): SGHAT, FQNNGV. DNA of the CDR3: TGTGCCAGCAGCTTACTCCCTTCGGGCTATGGCTACACCTTC. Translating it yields CASSLLPSGYGYTF. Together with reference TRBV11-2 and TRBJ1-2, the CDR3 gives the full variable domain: EAGVAQSPRYKIIEKRQSVAFWCNPISGHATLYWYQQILGQGPKLLIQFQNNGVVDDSQLPKDRFSAERLKGVDSTLKIQPAKLEDSAVYLCASSLLPSGYGYTFGSGTRLTVV.

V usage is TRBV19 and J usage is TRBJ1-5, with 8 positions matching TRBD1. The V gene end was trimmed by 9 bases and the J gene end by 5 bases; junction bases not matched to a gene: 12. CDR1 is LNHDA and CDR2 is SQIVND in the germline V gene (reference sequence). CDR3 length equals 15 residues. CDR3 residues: CASRPFGQGDQPQHF. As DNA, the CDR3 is TGTGCCAGCCGTCCTTTCGGACAGGGAGATCAGCCCCAGCATTTT.